A selection of T cell receptor beta chains follows, all from one sample in a study of T cell responses to AZD1222 COVID-19 vaccine. This table comes from immunoSEQ multiplex PCR, and its TCRdb copy is limited to in-frame clones, with some not included. Counted here are over 130,000 clones, 80% to 95% occurring once; the ten biggest clones make up 4%. The source was peripheral blood, collected 28 days after the second AZD1222 dose. These receptors all come from an adult who received the AZD1222 COVID-19 vaccine. Both conserved end residues are part of each CDR3. The order of the fields is J gene, D gene, clone size, V gene, CDR3 DNA, CDR3 protein. D genes are given only for firm matches. Clone size is not always given. Where it is, it says once, few, many or a class for expanded clones.

j_call: TRBJ2-7
d_call: .
clone_size: .
v_call: TRBV11-2
cdr3_nt: TGTGCCAGCAGCTTAACTGGGTACGAGCAGTACTTC
cdr3_aa: CASSLTGYEQYF

j_call: TRBJ2-7
d_call: TRBD1
clone_size: .
v_call: TRBV27
cdr3_nt: TGTGCCAGCAGTTCGCGACAGGGATCCTACGAGCAGTACTTC
cdr3_aa: CASSSRQGSYEQYF

j_call: TRBJ2-3
d_call: .
clone_size: .
v_call: TRBV6-2/TRBV6-3
cdr3_nt: TGTGCCAGCAGTTACGGCAGATCGGATACGCAGTATTTT
cdr3_aa: CASSYGRSDTQYF

j_call: TRBJ2-7
d_call: TRBD1
clone_size: .
v_call: TRBV2
cdr3_nt: TGTGCCAGCAGTGACAGGGACAGGGCCCTTTACTTC
cdr3_aa: CASSDRDRALYF

j_call: TRBJ1-2
d_call: TRBD1
clone_size: .
v_call: TRBV29-1
cdr3_nt: TGCAGCGTCCTGGACAGGGGCGGCTATGGCTACACCTTC
cdr3_aa: CSVLDRGGYGYTF

j_call: TRBJ1-3
d_call: .
clone_size: .
v_call: TRBV19
cdr3_nt: TGTGCCAGTAGTCCCGGAAACACCATATATTTT
cdr3_aa: CASSPGNTIYF

j_call: TRBJ2-1
d_call: .
clone_size: .
v_call: TRBV12-3/TRBV12-4
cdr3_nt: TGTGCCAGCAGTTCACGCCTCGGGAGGTTCTTC
cdr3_aa: CASSSRLGRFF

j_call: TRBJ2-5
d_call: TRBD2
clone_size: .
v_call: TRBV7-3
cdr3_nt: TGTGCCAGCAGCTTACTAGCGGGAGTATATGAGACCCAGTACTTC
cdr3_aa: CASSLLAGVYETQYF

j_call: TRBJ2-3
d_call: TRBD1
clone_size: .
v_call: TRBV6-6
cdr3_nt: TGTGCCAGCAGTCCACCAAATAGAGGGGGCTCCCCGGCCACAGATACGCAGTATTTT
cdr3_aa: CASSPPNRGGSPATDTQYF

j_call: TRBJ1-1
d_call: .
clone_size: few
v_call: TRBV6-5
cdr3_nt: TGTGCCAGTTCGTCCTGGGTGGGCACTGAAGCTTTCTTT
cdr3_aa: CASSSWVGTEAFF

j_call: TRBJ1-1
d_call: .
clone_size: .
v_call: TRBV6-5
cdr3_nt: TGTGCCACTAGACCCGCTTTCGCCACTGAAGCTTTCTTT
cdr3_aa: CATRPAFATEAFF

j_call: TRBJ2-1
d_call: .
clone_size: .
v_call: TRBV19
cdr3_nt: TGTGCCAGTAGTTCCCCGGATCTAGTATCCAATGAGCAGTTCTTC
cdr3_aa: CASSSPDLVSNEQFF

j_call: TRBJ1-2
d_call: .
clone_size: .
v_call: TRBV4-2
cdr3_nt: TGTGCCAGCAGCCAAGTCAGGGTAGGAGGTAACTATGGCTACACCTTC
cdr3_aa: CASSQVRVGGNYGYTF

j_call: TRBJ2-3
d_call: TRBD2
clone_size: .
v_call: TRBV6-2/TRBV6-3
cdr3_nt: TGTGCCAGCACCCCGGCCTTACCGGGACTAGCGGGTTTGGTTTTT
cdr3_aa: CASTPALPGLAGLVF

j_call: TRBJ1-3
d_call: .
clone_size: once
v_call: TRBV12-3/TRBV12-4
cdr3_nt: TGTGCCAGCAGTTCAAGTGGGGGAAACACCATATATTTT
cdr3_aa: CASSSSGGNTIYF

j_call: TRBJ2-1
d_call: .
clone_size: .
v_call: TRBV14
cdr3_nt: TGTGCCAGCAGCCAAGAAATTGGGGGAATCAATGAGCAGTTCTTC
cdr3_aa: CASSQEIGGINEQFF

j_call: TRBJ1-5
d_call: .
clone_size: .
v_call: TRBV3-1/TRBV3-2
cdr3_nt: TGTGCCAGCAGCCCATCTGACAGCGCAATCCGCAATCAGCCCCAGCATTTT
cdr3_aa: CASSPSDSAIRNQPQHF

j_call: TRBJ2-2
d_call: TRBD1
clone_size: .
v_call: TRBV29-1
cdr3_nt: TGCAGCGTTGACCGGACAGGGACCACCGGGGAGCTGTTTTTT
cdr3_aa: CSVDRTGTTGELFF